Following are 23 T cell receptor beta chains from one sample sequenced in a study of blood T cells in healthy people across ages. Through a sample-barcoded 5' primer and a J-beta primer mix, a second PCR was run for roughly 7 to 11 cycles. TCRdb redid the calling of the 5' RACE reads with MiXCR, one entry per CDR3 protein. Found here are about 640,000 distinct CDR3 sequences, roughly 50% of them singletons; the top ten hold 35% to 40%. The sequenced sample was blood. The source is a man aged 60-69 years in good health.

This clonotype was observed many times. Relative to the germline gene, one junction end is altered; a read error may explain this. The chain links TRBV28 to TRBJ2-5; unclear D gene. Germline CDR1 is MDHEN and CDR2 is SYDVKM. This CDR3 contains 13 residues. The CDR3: CASSVIVQGTQYF. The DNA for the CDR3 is TGTGCCAGCAGTGTGATCGTCCAAGGGACCCAGTACTTC.

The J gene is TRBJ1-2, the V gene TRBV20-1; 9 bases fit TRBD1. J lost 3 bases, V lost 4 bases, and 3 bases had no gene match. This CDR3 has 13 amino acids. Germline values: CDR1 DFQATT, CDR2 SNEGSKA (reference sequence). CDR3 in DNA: TGCAGTGCTAACAGGGGGCCTGACTATGGCTACACCTTC. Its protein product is CSANRGPDYGYTF.

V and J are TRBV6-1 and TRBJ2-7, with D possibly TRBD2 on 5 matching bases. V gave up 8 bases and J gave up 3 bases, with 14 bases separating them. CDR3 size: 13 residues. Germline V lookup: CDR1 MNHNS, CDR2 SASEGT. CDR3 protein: CASGERPSYEQYF. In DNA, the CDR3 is TGTGCCAGCGGGGAGAGGCCGAGCTACGAGCAGTACTTC.

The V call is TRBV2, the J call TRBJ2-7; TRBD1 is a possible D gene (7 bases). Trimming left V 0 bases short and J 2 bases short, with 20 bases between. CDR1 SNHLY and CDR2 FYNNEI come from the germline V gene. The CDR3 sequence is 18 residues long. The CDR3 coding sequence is TGTGCCAGCAGTGAAGCTCCCGGGAGACAGGGATATACCTACGAGCAGTACTTC. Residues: CASSEAPGRQGYTYEQYF.

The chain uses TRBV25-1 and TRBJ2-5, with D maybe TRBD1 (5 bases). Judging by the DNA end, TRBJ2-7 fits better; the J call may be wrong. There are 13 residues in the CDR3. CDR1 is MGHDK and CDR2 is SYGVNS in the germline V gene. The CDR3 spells CASSSTDSLEQYF. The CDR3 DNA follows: TGTGCCAGCAGCTCAACAGACAGTCTCGAGCAGTACTTC.

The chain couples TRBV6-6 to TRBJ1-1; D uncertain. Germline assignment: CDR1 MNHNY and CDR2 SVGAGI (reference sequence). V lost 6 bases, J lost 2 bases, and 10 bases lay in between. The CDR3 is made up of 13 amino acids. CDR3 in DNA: TGTGCCAGCAGACTACTGGGCAACACTGAAGCTTTCTTT. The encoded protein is CASRLLGNTEAFF.

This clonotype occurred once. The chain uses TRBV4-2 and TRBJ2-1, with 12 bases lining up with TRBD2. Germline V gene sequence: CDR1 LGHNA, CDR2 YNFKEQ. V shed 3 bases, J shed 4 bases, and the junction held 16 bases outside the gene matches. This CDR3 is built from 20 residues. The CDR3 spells CASSQTGTSGWGGPYNEQFF. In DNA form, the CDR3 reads TGTGCCAGCAGCCAGACCGGGACTAGCGGGTGGGGTGGGCCTTACAATGAGCAGTTCTTC.

The CDR3 loop is CASTKTSGGGREQYF. CDR3 coding DNA: TGTGCCAGCACCAAGACTAGCGGGGGGGGGAGAGAGCAGTACTTC. The V call is TRBV2, the J call TRBJ2-7, with 14 bases identical to TRBD2. Germline values: CDR1 SNHLY, CDR2 FYNNEI. This CDR3 is 15 amino acids long. J lost 7 bases, V lost 7 bases, and 9 bases had no gene match. Variable domain in full (rest from reference TRBV2 and TRBJ2-7): EPEVTQTPSHQVTQMGQEVILRCVPISNHLYFYWYRQILGQKVEFLVSFYNNEISEKSEIFDDQFSVERPDGSNFTLKIRSTKLEDSAMYFCASTKTSGGGREQYFGPGTRLTVT.

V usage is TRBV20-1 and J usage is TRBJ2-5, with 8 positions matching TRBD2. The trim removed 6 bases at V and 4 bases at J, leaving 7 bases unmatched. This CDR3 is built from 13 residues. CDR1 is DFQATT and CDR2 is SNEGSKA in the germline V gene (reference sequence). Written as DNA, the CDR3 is TGCAGTGCAGGGCGGGGGGCAGGAGAGACCCAGTACTTC. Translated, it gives CSAGRGAGETQYF.

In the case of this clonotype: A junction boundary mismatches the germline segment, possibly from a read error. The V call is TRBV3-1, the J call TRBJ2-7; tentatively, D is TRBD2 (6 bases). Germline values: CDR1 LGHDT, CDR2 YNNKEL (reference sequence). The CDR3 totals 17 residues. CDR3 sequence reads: CASSQDPWRGSSYEQYF. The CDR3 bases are TGTGCCAGCAGTCAAGATCCCTGGAGGGGCAGCTCCTACGAGCAGTACTTC.

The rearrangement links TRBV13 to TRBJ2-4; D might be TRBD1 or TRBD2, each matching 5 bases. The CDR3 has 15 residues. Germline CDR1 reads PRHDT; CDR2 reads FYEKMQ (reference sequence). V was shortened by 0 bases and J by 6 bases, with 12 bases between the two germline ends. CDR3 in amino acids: CASSLGYGAVNIQYF. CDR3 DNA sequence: TGTGCCAGCAGCTTAGGGTACGGGGCGGTAAACATTCAGTACTTC.

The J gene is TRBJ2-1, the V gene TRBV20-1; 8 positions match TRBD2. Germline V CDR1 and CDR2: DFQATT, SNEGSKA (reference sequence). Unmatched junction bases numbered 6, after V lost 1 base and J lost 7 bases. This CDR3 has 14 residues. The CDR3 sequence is CSARGSGVGNEQFF. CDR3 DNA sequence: TGCAGTGCTAGAGGTAGCGGGGTCGGGAATGAGCAGTTCTTC.

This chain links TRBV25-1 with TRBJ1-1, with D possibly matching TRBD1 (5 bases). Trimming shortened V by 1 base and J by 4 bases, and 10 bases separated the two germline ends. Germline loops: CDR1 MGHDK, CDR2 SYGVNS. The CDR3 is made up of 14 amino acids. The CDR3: CASSEWGISTEAFF. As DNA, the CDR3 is TGTGCCAGCAGTGAATGGGGCATATCCACTGAAGCTTTCTTT.

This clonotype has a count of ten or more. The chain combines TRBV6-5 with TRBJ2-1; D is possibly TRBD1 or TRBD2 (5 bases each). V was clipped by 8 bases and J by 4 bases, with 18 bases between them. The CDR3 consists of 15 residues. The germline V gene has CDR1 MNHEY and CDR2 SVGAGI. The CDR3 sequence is CASGYTGTDYNEQFF. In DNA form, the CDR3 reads TGTGCCAGCGGATATACCGGGACGGATTACAATGAGCAGTTCTTC.

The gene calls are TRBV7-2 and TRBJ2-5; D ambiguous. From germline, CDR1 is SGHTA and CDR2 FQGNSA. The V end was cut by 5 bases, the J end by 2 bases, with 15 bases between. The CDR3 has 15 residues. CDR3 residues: CASSAQLGSQETQYF. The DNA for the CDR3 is TGTGCCAGCAGCGCCCAGTTGGGCAGTCAAGAGACCCAGTACTTC. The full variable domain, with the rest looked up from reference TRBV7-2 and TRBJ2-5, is GAGVSQSPSNKVTEKGKDVELRCDPISGHTALYWYRQSLGQGLEFLIYFQGNSAPDKSGLPSDRFSAERTGGSVSTLTIQRTQQEDSAVYLCASSAQLGSQETQYFGPGTRLLVL.

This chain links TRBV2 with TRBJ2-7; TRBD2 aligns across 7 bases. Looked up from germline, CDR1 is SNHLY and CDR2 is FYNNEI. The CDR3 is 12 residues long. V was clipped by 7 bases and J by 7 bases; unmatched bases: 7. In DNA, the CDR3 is TGTGCCAGCAAGCGGGACTCAGGAGAGCAGTACTTC. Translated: CASKRDSGEQYF.

The CDR3, as DNA: TGCAGCGTTGAAAAAGGGTCCACCAGCGGCTACACCTTC. Translation: CSVEKGSTSGYTF. The rearrangement uses TRBV29-1 and TRBJ1-2; D not resolved. The CDR3 length is 13 residues. The germline V gene encodes CDR1 SQVTM and CDR2 ANQGSEA. V gave up 2 bases and J gave up 8 bases, with 15 bases separating them.

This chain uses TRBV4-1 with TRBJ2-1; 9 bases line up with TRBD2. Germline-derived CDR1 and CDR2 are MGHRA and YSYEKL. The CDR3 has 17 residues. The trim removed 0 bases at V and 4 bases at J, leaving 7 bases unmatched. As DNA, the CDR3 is TGCGCCAGCAGCCAAGAAAGGTCTAGCGGGGCTTACAATGAGCAGTTCTTC. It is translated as CASSQERSSGAYNEQFF.

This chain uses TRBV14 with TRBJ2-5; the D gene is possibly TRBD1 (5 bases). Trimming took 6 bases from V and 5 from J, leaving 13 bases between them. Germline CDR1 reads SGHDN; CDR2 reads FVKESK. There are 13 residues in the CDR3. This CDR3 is CASRRGGRETQYF. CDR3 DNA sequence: TGTGCCAGCAGAAGGGGTGGTCGGGAGACCCAGTACTTC.

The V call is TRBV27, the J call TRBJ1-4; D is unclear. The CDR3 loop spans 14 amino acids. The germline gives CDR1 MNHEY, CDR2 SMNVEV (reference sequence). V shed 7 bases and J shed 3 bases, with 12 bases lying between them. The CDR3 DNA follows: TGTGCCAGCACCTCGGAGTGGGCTAATGAAAAACTGTTTTTT. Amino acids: CASTSEWANEKLFF.

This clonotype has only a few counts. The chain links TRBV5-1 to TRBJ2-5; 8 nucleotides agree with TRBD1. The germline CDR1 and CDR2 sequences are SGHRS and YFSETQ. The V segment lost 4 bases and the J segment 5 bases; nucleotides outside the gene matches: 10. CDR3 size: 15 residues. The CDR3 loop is CASSIQGQGAETQYF. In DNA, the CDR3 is TGCGCCAGCAGCATACAGGGGCAGGGGGCCGAGACCCAGTACTTC.

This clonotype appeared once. The DNA of the CDR3 is TGTGCCAGCTCACCTGGACAATCACACACTGAAGCTTTCTTT. Protein product: CASSPGQSHTEAFF. The chain employs TRBV18 and TRBJ1-1; D is possibly TRBD1 (5 bases). From germline, CDR1 is KGHSH and CDR2 LQKENI. The CDR3 is 14 residues long. Trimming removed 3 bases from V and 3 bases from J, with 11 bases in between.

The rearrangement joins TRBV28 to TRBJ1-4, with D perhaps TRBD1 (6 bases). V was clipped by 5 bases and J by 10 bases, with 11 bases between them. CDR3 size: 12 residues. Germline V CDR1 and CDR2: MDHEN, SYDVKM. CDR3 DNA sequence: TGTGCCAGCAGTGAGGGGGAATCAAAACTGTTTTTT. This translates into CASSEGESKLFF.